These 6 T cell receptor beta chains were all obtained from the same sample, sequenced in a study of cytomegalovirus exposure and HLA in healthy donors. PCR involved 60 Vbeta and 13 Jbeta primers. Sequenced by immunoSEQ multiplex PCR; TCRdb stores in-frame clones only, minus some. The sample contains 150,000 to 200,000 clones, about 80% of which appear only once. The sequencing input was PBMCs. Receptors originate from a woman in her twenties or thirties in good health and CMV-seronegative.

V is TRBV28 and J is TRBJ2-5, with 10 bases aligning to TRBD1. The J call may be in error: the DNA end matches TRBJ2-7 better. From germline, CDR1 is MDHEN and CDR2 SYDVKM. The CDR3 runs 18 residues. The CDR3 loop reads CASSREAIRDRGPHEQYF. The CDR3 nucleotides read TGTGCCAGCAGTAGAGAGGCCATCCGGGACAGGGGTCCCCACGAGCAGTACTTC.

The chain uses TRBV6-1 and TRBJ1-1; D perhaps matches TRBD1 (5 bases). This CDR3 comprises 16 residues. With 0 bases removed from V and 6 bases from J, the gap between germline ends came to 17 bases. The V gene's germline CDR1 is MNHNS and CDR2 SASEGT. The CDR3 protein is CASSEALQGLRAEAFF. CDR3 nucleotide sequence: TGTGCCAGCAGTGAAGCGCTTCAGGGCCTTAGGGCTGAAGCTTTCTTT.

The CDR3 reads CAWTFGLAGSGEQYF. As DNA, the CDR3 is TGTGCCTGGACCTTTGGACTAGCGGGATCCGGGGAGCAGTACTTC. The rearrangement joins TRBV30 to TRBJ2-7; 12 nucleotides line up with TRBD2. V lost 4 bases and J lost 7; bases outside the gene matches: 11. CDR1 and CDR2 from the germline V gene are GTSNPN and SVGIG (reference sequence). The CDR3 runs to 15 residues.

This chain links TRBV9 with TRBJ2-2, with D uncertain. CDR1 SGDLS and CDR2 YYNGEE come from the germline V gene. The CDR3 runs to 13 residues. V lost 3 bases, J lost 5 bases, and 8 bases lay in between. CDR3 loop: CASSELSTGELFF. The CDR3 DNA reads TGTGCCAGCAGCGAGCTCTCGACCGGGGAGCTGTTTTTT.

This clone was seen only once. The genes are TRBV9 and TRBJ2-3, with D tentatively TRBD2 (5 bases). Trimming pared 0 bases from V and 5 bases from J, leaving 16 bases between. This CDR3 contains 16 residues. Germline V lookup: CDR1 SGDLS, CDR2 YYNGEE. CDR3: CASSVAGGPAGDTQYF. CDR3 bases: TGTGCCAGCAGCGTAGCTGGAGGACCCGCGGGAGATACGCAGTATTTT.

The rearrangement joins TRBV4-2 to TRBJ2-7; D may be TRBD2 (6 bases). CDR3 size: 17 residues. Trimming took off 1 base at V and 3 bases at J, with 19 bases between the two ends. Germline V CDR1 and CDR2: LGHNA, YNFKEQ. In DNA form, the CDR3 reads TGTGCCAGCAGCCAAGCGACCGGGGGACTTCCTTTCTACGAGCAGTACTTC. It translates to CASSQATGGLPFYEQYF.